The rows below give T cell receptor beta chains drawn from one sample of a study of blood T cell repertoires in COVID-19. Clones were read by immunoSEQ multiplex PCR, and TCRdb kept only the in-frame ones, dropping some. The sample yields some 97,000 clones, around four fifths seen once. Sequencing was performed on peripheral blood. Receptor source: a man over 45 with active or convalescent COVID-19. The CDR3 runs from the conserved cysteine through the conserved F or W. D genes are given only for firm matches. Clone size appears in some rows only: once, few, many, or a class for an expanded clone.

j_call | v_call | d_call | clone_size | cdr3_aa | cdr3_nt
TRBJ2-1 | TRBV11-3 | TRBD1 | once | CASSRTGELYNEQFF | TGTGCCAGCAGCCGGACAGGGGAGCTTTACAATGAGCAGTTCTTC
TRBJ2-1 | TRBV3-1/TRBV3-2 | TRBD1 | once | CASSPGTGQGSEQFF | TGTGCCAGCAGCCCTGGGACGGGACAGGGTAGCGAGCAGTTCTTC
TRBJ2-7 | TRBV9 | . | many | CASSVGDNAGYEQYF | TGTGCCAGCAGCGTAGGCGATAACGCCGGTTACGAGCAGTACTTC
TRBJ2-7 | TRBV4-1 | . | . | CASSQGLGQGPISYEQYF | TGCGCCAGCAGCCAAGGACTAGGACAAGGGCCTATATCCTACGAGCAGTACTTC
TRBJ1-2 | TRBV5-1 | . | . | CASSAIGVYGYTF | TGCGCCAGCAGCGCCATAGGGGTCTATGGCTACACCTTC
TRBJ2-7 | TRBV19 | TRBD1 | . | CASSTGQVNEQYF | TGTGCCAGTAGCACGGGACAGGTAAACGAGCAGTACTTC
TRBJ1-1 | TRBV7-3 | . | few | CASSLGQLGNTEAFF | TGTGCCAGCAGCTTAGGACAGCTTGGGAACACTGAAGCTTTCTTT
TRBJ2-7 | TRBV6-4 | . | . | CASSDSEGHRSYEQYF | TGTGCCAGCAGTGACTCGGAGGGGCATCGTTCTTACGAGCAGTACTTC
TRBJ1-1 | TRBV18 | . | . | CASSPGRGNSEAFF | TGTGCCAGCTCACCCGGGAGAGGGAACTCTGAAGCTTTCTTT
TRBJ2-7 | TRBV6-6 | . | . | CASSYSPDSLTLTF | TGTGCCAGCAGTTACTCCCCAGACAGCCTTACCTTAACCTTC
TRBJ1-3 | TRBV6-5 | . | . | CASSGVSGNTIYF | TGTGCCAGCTCCGGAGTCTCTGGAAACACCATATATTTT
TRBJ1-5 | TRBV10-3 | TRBD1 | . | CAISERTGGNQPQHF | TGTGCCATCAGTGAAAGGACAGGAGGTAATCAGCCCCAGCATTTT
TRBJ1-4 | TRBV5-1 | TRBD1 | once | CASSPGTGNEKLFF | TGCGCCAGCAGCCCCGGGACAGGAAATGAAAAACTGTTTTTT
TRBJ2-4 | TRBV10-3 | TRBD2 | . | CAISAGREAKNIQYF | TGTGCCATCAGCGCAGGGAGGGAGGCCAAAAACATTCAGTACTTC
TRBJ1-2 | TRBV27 | . | . | CASTEESYGYTF | TGTGCCAGCACGGAGGAGTCTTATGGCTACACCTTC
TRBJ1-1 | TRBV2 | . | . | CASTLAGGLNTEAFF | TGTGCCAGCACCCTGGCCGGGGGGCTGAACACTGAAGCTTTCTTT
TRBJ1-4 | TRBV9 | . | . | CASSVSFSTNEKLFF | TGTGCCAGCAGCGTATCTTTTTCAACTAATGAAAAACTGTTTTTT
TRBJ2-7 | TRBV14 | . | once | CASSITGTRGYEQYF | TGTGCCAGCAGCATCACCGGGACAAGGGGATACGAGCAGTACTTC
TRBJ2-2 | TRBV5-1 | TRBD1 | . | CASSLSPPGQGAAGELFF | TGCGCCAGCAGCCTTAGCCCACCGGGACAGGGGGCGGCCGGGGAGCTGTTTTTT
TRBJ2-3 | TRBV11-3 | TRBD2 | . | CASSLASPAREESDTQYF | TGTGCCAGCAGCTTAGCTTCTCCAGCGCGGGAGGAATCAGATACGCAGTATTTT
TRBJ2-5 | TRBV11-3 | . | . | CASSLSGRETQYF | TGTGCCAGCAGCTTAAGCGGTCGGGAGACCCAGTACTTC
TRBJ2-7 | TRBV21-1 | . | . | CASSNSRDFYEQYF | TGTGCCAGCAGCAATTCGAGGGACTTCTACGAGCAGTACTTC
TRBJ2-1 | TRBV11-2 | TRBD2 | . | CASSLLGTSGRKLYNEQFF | TGTGCCAGCAGCTTGTTAGGGACTAGCGGGAGGAAACTCTACAATGAGCAGTTCTTC
TRBJ2-5 | TRBV11-1 | TRBD2 | once | CASSAVPAGSQETQYF | TGTGCCAGCAGCGCAGTACCAGCGGGATCCCAGGAGACCCAGTACTTC
TRBJ2-2 | TRBV15 | . | . | CATSARFGLGTGELFF | TGTGCCACCAGCGCACGGTTCGGTCTAGGCACCGGGGAGCTGTTTTTT
TRBJ2-5 | TRBV6-5 | TRBD2 | . | CASTDPSGKETQYF | TGTGCCAGCACCGACCCTAGCGGGAAAGAGACCCAGTACTTC
TRBJ2-7 | TRBV7-9 | TRBD2 | . | CASSRTSGSYEQYF | TGTGCCAGCAGCCGGACTAGCGGGAGTTACGAGCAGTACTTC
TRBJ2-1 | TRBV5-1 | TRBD1 | . | CASSLGQGAGEQFF | TGCGCCAGCAGCTTGGGACAGGGGGCAGGCGAGCAGTTCTTC
TRBJ1-1 | TRBV2 | . | . | CASRKEGNTEAFF | TGTGCCAGCAGGAAAGAGGGGAACACTGAAGCTTTCTTT
TRBJ1-1 | TRBV13 | . | once | CASSLRGNTEAFF | TGTGCCAGCAGCTTACGGGGGAACACTGAAGCTTTCTTT
TRBJ2-1 | TRBV6-5 | TRBD2 | . | CASSLSGSIYEQFF | TGTGCCAGCAGCCTCAGCGGGAGTATTTATGAGCAGTTCTTC
TRBJ2-7 | TRBV5-1 | . | . | CASRGEYEQYF | TGCGCCAGCCGGGGTGAATACGAGCAGTACTTC
TRBJ1-3 | TRBV7-7 | . | . | CASSTGLSSGNTIYF | TGTGCTAGCAGCACGGGACTGAGCTCTGGAAACACCATATATTTT
TRBJ1-5 | TRBV19 | TRBD1 | few | CASSIDPGRGLQDQPQHF | TGTGCCAGTAGTATAGATCCTGGCAGGGGGCTTCAGGACCAGCCCCAGCATTTT
TRBJ2-5 | TRBV19 | TRBD1 | . | CASRSTGVEIETQYF | TGTGCCAGTAGGAGTACAGGGGTGGAGATCGAGACCCAGTACTTC